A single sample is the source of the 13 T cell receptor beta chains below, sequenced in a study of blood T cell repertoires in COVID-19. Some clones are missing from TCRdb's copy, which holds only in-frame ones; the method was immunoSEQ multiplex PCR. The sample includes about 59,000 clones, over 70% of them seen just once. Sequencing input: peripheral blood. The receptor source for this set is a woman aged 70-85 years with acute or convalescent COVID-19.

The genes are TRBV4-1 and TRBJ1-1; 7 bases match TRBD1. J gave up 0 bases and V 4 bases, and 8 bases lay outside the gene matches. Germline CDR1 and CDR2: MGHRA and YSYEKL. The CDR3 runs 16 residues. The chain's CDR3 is CASSRTRDSMNTEAFF. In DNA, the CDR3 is TGCGCCAGCAGCCGCACCAGGGACAGCATGAACACTGAAGCTTTCTTT.

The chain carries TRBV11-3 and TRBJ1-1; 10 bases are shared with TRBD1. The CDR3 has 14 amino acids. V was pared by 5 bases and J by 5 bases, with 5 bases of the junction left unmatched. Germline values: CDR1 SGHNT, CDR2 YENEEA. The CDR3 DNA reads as TGTGCCAGCAGCCCCTCGGGACAGGGGACTGAAGCTTTCTTT. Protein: CASSPSGQGTEAFF.

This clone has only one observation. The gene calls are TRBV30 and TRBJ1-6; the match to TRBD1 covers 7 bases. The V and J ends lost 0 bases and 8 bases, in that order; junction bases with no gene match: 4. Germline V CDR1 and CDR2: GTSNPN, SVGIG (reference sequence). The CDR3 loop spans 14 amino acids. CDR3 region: CAWSVTGSYSPLHF. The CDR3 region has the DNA TGTGCCTGGAGTGTGACAGGGAGCTATTCACCCCTCCACTTT.

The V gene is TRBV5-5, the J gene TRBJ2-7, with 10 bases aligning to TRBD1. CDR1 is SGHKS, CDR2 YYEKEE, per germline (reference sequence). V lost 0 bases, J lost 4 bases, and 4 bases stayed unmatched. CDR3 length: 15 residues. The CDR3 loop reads CASSLGGQGLYEQYF. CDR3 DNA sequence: TGTGCCAGCAGCTTGGGGGGACAGGGGCTGTACGAGCAGTACTTC.

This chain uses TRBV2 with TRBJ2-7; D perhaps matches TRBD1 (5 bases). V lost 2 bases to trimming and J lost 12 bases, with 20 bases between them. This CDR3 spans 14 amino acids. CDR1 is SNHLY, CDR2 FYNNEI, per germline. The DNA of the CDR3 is TGTGCCAGCAGTGAATGGGAAGGGGTTCTGGTTGGGTACTTC. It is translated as CASSEWEGVLVGYF.

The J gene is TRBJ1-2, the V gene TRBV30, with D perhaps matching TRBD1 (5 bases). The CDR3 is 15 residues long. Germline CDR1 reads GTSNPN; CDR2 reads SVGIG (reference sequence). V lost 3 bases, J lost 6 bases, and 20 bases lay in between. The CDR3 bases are TGTGCCTGGAGGGATCCCGGGGGGGGGAGTGATGGCTACACCTTC. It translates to CAWRDPGGGSDGYTF.

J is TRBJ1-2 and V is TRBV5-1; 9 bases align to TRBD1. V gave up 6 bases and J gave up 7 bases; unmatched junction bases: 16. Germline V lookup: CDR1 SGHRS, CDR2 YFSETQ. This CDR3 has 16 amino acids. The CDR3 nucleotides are TGCGCCAGCACCCTTTACCCGGGACAGGGCGAGCTTGGCTACACCTTC. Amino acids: CASTLYPGQGELGYTF.

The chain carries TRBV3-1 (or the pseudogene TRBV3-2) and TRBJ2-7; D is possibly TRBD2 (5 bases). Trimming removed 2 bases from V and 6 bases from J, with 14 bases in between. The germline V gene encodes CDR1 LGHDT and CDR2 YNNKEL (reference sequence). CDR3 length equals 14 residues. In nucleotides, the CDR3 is TGTGCCAGCAGCCAATCCAGGACTCCCTCCGAGCAGTACTTC. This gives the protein CASSQSRTPSEQYF.

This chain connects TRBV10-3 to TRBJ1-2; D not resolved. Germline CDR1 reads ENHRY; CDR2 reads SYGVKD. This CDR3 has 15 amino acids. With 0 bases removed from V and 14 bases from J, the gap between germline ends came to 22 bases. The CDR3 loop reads CAISESARFRMEETF. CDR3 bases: TGTGCCATCAGTGAGTCGGCCAGGTTCCGAATGGAGGAGACCTTC.

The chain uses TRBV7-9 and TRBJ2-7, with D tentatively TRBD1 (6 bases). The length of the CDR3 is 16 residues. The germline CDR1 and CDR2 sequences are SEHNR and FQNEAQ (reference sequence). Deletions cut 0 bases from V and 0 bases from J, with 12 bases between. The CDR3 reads CASSLAGGRSSYEQYF. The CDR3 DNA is TGTGCCAGCAGCTTAGCTGGGGGCAGGAGCTCCTACGAGCAGTACTTC.

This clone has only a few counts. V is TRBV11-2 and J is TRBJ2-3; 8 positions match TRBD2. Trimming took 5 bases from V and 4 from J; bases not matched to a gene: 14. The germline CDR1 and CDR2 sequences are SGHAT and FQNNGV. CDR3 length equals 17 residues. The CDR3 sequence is CASSTRLDSGRADTQYF. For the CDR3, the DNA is TGTGCCAGCAGCACTAGGTTGGACTCCGGGAGGGCAGATACGCAGTATTTT.

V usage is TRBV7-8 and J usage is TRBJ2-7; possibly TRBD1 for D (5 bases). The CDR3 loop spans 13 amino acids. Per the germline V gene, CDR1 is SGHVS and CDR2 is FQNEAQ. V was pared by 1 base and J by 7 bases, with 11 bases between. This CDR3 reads CASSLGQQVEQYF. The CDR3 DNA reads TGTGCCAGCAGCTTAGGGCAACAGGTGGAGCAGTACTTC.

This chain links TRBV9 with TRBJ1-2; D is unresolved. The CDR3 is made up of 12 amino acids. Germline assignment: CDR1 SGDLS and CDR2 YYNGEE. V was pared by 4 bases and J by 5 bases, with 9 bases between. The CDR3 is CASSRERYGYTF. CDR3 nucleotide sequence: TGTGCCAGCAGCCGTGAACGGTATGGCTACACCTTC. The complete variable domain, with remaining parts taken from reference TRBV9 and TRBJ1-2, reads DSGVTQTPKHLITATGQRVTLRCSPRSGDLSVYWYQQSLDQGLQFLIQYYNGEERAKGNILERFSAQQFPDLHSELNLSSLELGDSALYFCASSRERYGYTFGSGTRLTVV.